This entry lists 22 T cell receptor beta chains sequenced from one sample in a study of cytomegalovirus exposure and HLA in healthy donors. PCR involved 60 Vbeta and 13 Jbeta primers. The protocol was immunoSEQ multiplex PCR, while the TCRdb copy is restricted to in-frame clones and leaves out a portion. The sample contains 100,000 to 150,000 clones, around 80% of which appear only once. Sequencing was performed on PBMCs. The receptors originated from a woman aged 45-65 years in good health and CMV-seronegative.

V is TRBV28 and J is TRBJ1-1; TRBD1 aligns across 8 bases. Germline V gene sequence: CDR1 MDHEN, CDR2 SYDVKM. Trimming took 6 bases from V and 10 from J; bases not matched to a gene: 13. The CDR3 extends over 14 amino acids. The CDR3 DNA reads as TGTGCCAGCAGCCGAATTATGGACAGGGCCCCAGCTTTCTTT. This sequence encodes CASSRIMDRAPAFF.

The chain uses TRBV5-4 and TRBJ2-1; TRBD2 matches at 11 bases. With V trimmed by 2 bases and J by 12 bases, 16 bases remained unmatched. Germline V CDR1 and CDR2: SGHNT, YYREEE (reference sequence). The CDR3 has 17 residues. The CDR3 coding sequence is TGTGCCAGCAGCTTACCGGCCGGGACTAGCGGAACGGCTGGGCAGTTCTTC. Amino acids: CASSLPAGTSGTAGQFF.

This chain joins TRBV4-3 and TRBJ2-5, with TRBD2 matching 7 bases. Losses at the gene ends were 0 bases for V and 9 bases for J; bases not matched to a gene: 10. CDR1 is LGHNA, CDR2 YSLEER, per germline. This CDR3 is built from 15 residues. The chain's CDR3 is CASSQDVGGPGPQYF. The CDR3 DNA is TGCGCCAGCAGCCAAGATGTGGGAGGGCCAGGTCCCCAGTACTTC.

The chain couples TRBV7-3 to TRBJ2-3; TRBD2 is a possible D gene (6 bases). The germline V gene has CDR1 SGHTA and CDR2 FQGTGA. V gave up 0 bases and J gave up 0 bases, with 13 bases separating them. This CDR3 comprises 17 residues. The CDR3 protein is CASSLTVASASTDTQYF. The CDR3 coding sequence is TGTGCCAGCAGCTTAACGGTCGCTAGCGCTAGCACAGATACGCAGTATTTT.

V usage is TRBV5-1 and J usage is TRBJ1-1; TRBD1 is a possible D gene (5 bases). The CDR3 is 16 residues long. Deletions cut 4 bases from V and 4 bases from J, with 20 bases between. The germline gives CDR1 SGHRS, CDR2 YFSETQ. The CDR3 protein is CASSPRLDSGATEAFF. CDR3 DNA sequence: TGCGCCAGCAGCCCCCGTCTTGACAGCGGGGCCACTGAAGCTTTCTTT. Based on the CDR3 plus reference TRBV5-1 and TRBJ1-1, the full variable domain is KAGVTQTPRYLIKTRGQQVTLSCSPISGHRSVSWYQQTPGQGLQFLFEYFSETQRNKGNFPGRFSGRQFSNSRSEMNVSTLELGDSALYLCASSPRLDSGATEAFFGQGTRLTVV.

This rearrangement joins TRBV2 to TRBJ2-3; possible D gene TRBD2, 6 bases. Trimming pared 9 bases from V and 4 bases from J, leaving 14 bases between. Germline V lookup: CDR1 SNHLY, CDR2 FYNNEI. CDR3 length: 13 amino acids. For the CDR3, the DNA is TGTGCCAGTGGGAGCGGGCGGGCAGATACGCAGTATTTT. This encodes CASGSGRADTQYF.

This clone has just a few counts. The chain has TRBV4-2 and TRBJ2-1; 14 bases are a match to TRBD2. Germline loops: CDR1 LGHNA, CDR2 YNFKEQ. The CDR3 is 19 amino acids. V was clipped by 0 bases and J by 2 bases; unmatched bases: 6. Here the CDR3 reads CASSQEGTSGSGAYNEQFF. CDR3 in DNA: TGTGCCAGCAGCCAAGAAGGGACTAGCGGGAGTGGTGCCTACAATGAGCAGTTCTTC.

This chain connects TRBV5-6 to TRBJ2-7; 10 nucleotides agree with TRBD1. CDR1 and CDR2 from the germline V gene are SGHDT and YYEEEE. V lost 5 bases, J lost 7 bases, and 9 bases stayed unmatched. The CDR3 has 14 amino acids. The chain's CDR3 is CASRGDRGSEEQYF. CDR3 in DNA: TGTGCCAGCAGGGGGGACAGGGGATCGGAGGAGCAGTACTTC.

This clone showed up just once. The chain combines TRBV5-6 with TRBJ2-5; 8 positions agree with TRBD1. Germline assignment: CDR1 SGHDT and CDR2 YYEEEE. V was clipped by 4 bases and J by 1 base; unmatched bases: 6. This CDR3 region has 15 residues. This CDR3 reads CASSRTGNIQETQYF. The CDR3 DNA reads TGTGCCAGCAGCCGGACAGGGAATATCCAAGAGACCCAGTACTTC.

In the case of this clone: The junction does not match germline at one end; this may be a read error. The chain combines TRBV7-2 with TRBJ2-1, with 12 positions matching TRBD2. Germline lookup yields CDR1 SGHTA and CDR2 FQGNSA. CDR3 length: 16 residues. CDR3 amino acids: CASSIRTSGARNEQLF. DNA of the CDR3: TGTGCCAGCAGCATACGGACTAGCGGGGCGAGGAATGAGCAGCTCTTC.

This clone is a singleton in its sample. V is TRBV4-3 and J is TRBJ1-5; D possibly corresponds to TRBD1 (5 bases). The ends were cut back, 4 bases at V and 3 bases at J, with 16 bases in the middle. CDR1 and CDR2 (germline): LGHNA, YSLEER. The CDR3 loop spans 16 amino acids. CDR3 nucleotide sequence: TGCGCCAGCAGCCTCGACCATGCAGGGTCCAATCAGCCCCAGCATTTT. Translated: CASSLDHAGSNQPQHF.

The rearrangement joins TRBV18 to TRBJ2-1, with a weak D call TRBD1 (6 bases). V was cut by 3 bases and J by 2 bases, with 11 bases left in between. The CDR3 sequence is 15 residues long. In germline, CDR1 is KGHSH, CDR2 LQKENI. CDR3 nucleotides: TGTGCCAGCTCACCGGACCAGGGGACCTACAATGAGCAGTTCTTC. Protein: CASSPDQGTYNEQFF.

The V gene is TRBV5-4, the J gene TRBJ1-1; D unresolved. V lost 6 bases and J 0 bases, leaving 18 bases between the germline ends. Germline CDR1 and CDR2: SGHNT and YYREEE (reference sequence). CDR3 length equals 16 residues. Here the CDR3 reads CASNLDGITLNTEAFF. CDR3 DNA: TGTGCCAGCAATCTAGACGGAATTACGTTGAACACTGAAGCTTTCTTT.

The rearrangement joins TRBV19 to TRBJ2-5; D is possibly TRBD2 (5 bases). The germline V gene has CDR1 LNHDA and CDR2 SQIVND (reference sequence). V gave up 7 bases and J gave up 1 base, with 10 bases separating them. The CDR3 covers 13 residues. The CDR3 DNA is TGTGCCAGTAACACGGGAACCCAAGAGACCCAGTACTTC. Its protein is CASNTGTQETQYF.

V is TRBV4-1 and J is TRBJ2-7, with D perhaps matching TRBD1 (7 bases). Germline-derived CDR1 and CDR2 are MGHRA and YSYEKL. Trimming left V 1 base short and J 4 bases short, with 17 bases between. This CDR3 has 16 residues. The CDR3 is CASSQGGDRLPYEQYF. The CDR3 DNA reads as TGCGCCAGCAGCCAAGGGGGGGACAGACTTCCTTACGAGCAGTACTTC.

The V gene is TRBV19, the J gene TRBJ1-5, with 7 bases matching TRBD1. Germline CDR1 and CDR2: LNHDA and SQIVND (reference sequence). V lost 1 base and J lost 6; bases outside the gene matches: 6. The CDR3 is made up of 15 amino acids. The CDR3 bases are TGTGCCAGTAGTATAGGAGGGGGCAAGGGTCAGCCCCAGCATTTT. Translation: CASSIGGGKGQPQHF.

V is TRBV6-5 and J is TRBJ2-5, with D perhaps matching TRBD2 (5 bases). CDR3 length: 14 amino acids. Deletions cut 4 bases from V and 5 bases from J, with 14 bases between. Germline V gene sequence: CDR1 MNHEY, CDR2 SVGAGI. This chain's CDR3 is CASSWVGVVETQYF. In DNA form, the CDR3 reads TGTGCCAGCAGTTGGGTGGGAGTTGTTGAGACCCAGTACTTC.

This clone was observed once. This rearrangement joins TRBV5-6 to TRBJ2-2; 7 nucleotides agree with TRBD2. The CDR3 has 17 residues. Germline values: CDR1 SGHDT, CDR2 YYEEEE. The ends lost 6 bases at V and 0 bases at J; junction bases unmatched: 11. The CDR3 loop reads CASTGWEGAANTGELFF. CDR3 nucleotide sequence: TGTGCCAGCACGGGGTGGGAGGGCGCAGCGAACACCGGGGAGCTGTTTTTT. Filled out from reference TRBV5-6 and TRBJ2-2, the complete variable domain reads DAGVTQSPTHLIKTRGQQVTLRCSPKSGHDTVSWYQQALGQGPQFIFQYYEEEERQRGNFPDRFSGHQFPNYSSELNVNALLLGDSALYLCASTGWEGAANTGELFFGEGSRLTVL.

The CDR3 DNA is TGCGCCAGCAGCCCCCCCAGAAGGCGGGAAGCTTTCTTT. This sequence encodes CASSPPRRREAFF. This chain uses TRBV4-1 with TRBJ1-1; no reliable D call. V lost 4 bases and J 8 bases, leaving 14 bases between the germline ends. The CDR3 spans 13 residues. The germline CDR1 and CDR2 sequences are MGHRA and YSYEKL.

The V and J genes are TRBV4-1 and TRBJ2-1, with D hard to call. Trimming took off 4 bases at V and 0 bases at J, with 13 bases between the two ends. CDR1 and CDR2 from the germline V gene are MGHRA and YSYEKL. The CDR3 length is 16 residues. The CDR3 protein is CASSPEPPSSYNEQFF. Here the CDR3 DNA reads TGCGCCAGCAGCCCCGAGCCCCCTAGCTCCTACAATGAGCAGTTCTTC.

This clone was seen a few times. The V call is TRBV4-3, the J call TRBJ2-2; no firm D call. The CDR3 is made up of 14 amino acids. V lost 1 base and J lost 1, with 4 bases in between. Looked up from germline, CDR1 is LGHNA and CDR2 is YSLEER. The CDR3 sequence: CASSQVRNTGELFF. The CDR3, as DNA: TGCGCCAGCAGCCAAGTTCGGAACACCGGGGAGCTGTTTTTT.

This clone showed up just a few times. The V gene is TRBV5-4, the J gene TRBJ1-1; 11 bases agree with TRBD1. The CDR3 length is 17 residues. V gave up 4 bases and J gave up 3 bases; unmatched junction bases: 11. CDR1 is SGHNT, CDR2 YYREEE, per germline (reference sequence). CDR3 sequence: CASSNMDRGLFDTEAFF. CDR3 in DNA: TGTGCCAGCAGCAATATGGACAGGGGGCTATTTGACACTGAAGCTTTCTTT.